The 23 T cell receptor beta chains reported below all come from one sample, sequenced in a study of blood T cell repertoires in COVID-19. Clones were sequenced by immunoSEQ multiplex PCR, and TCRdb holds only the in-frame ones, with some missing. The table includes 140,000 or so clones, around 81% detected once. The sample comprised peripheral blood. These receptors all come from a human donor in a cohort sampled during active COVID-19.

The gene calls are TRBV7-8 and TRBJ1-6; possibly TRBD1 for D (6 bases). The germline V gene encodes CDR1 SGHVS and CDR2 FQNEAQ. CDR3 length equals 14 residues. V gave up 1 base and J gave up 8 bases, with 9 bases separating them. The CDR3 loop reads CASSLVRGDSPLHF. In DNA form, the CDR3 reads TGTGCCAGCAGCTTAGTCAGGGGAGATTCACCCCTCCACTTT.

The chain is built from TRBV6-5 and TRBJ1-1; 10 nucleotides match TRBD1. The V segment lost 6 bases and the J segment 7 bases; nucleotides outside the gene matches: 5. CDR1 MNHEY and CDR2 SVGAGI come from the germline V gene. The length of the CDR3 is 13 residues. CDR3 protein: CASRWTGGGEAFF. In DNA, the CDR3 is TGTGCCAGCAGGTGGACAGGGGGAGGTGAAGCTTTCTTT.

CDR3 sequence (DNA): TGTGCCAGTAGTTCCAGACTAGCCGCCTACAATGAGCAGTTCTTC. Translating gives CASSSRLAAYNEQFF. The chain recombines TRBV19 with TRBJ2-1, with 7 positions matching TRBD2. Germline V gene lookup returns CDR1 LNHDA and CDR2 SQIVND (reference sequence). Losses at the gene ends were 5 bases for V and 2 bases for J; bases not matched to a gene: 6. The CDR3 is 15 amino acids.

V and J are TRBV11-2 and TRBJ2-5; 9 nucleotides align to TRBD1. Losses at the gene ends were 4 bases for V and 5 bases for J; bases not matched to a gene: 5. Germline V gene lookup returns CDR1 SGHAT and CDR2 FQNNGV. This CDR3 spans 14 amino acids. DNA of the CDR3: TGTGCCAGCAGCTCGGACAGGGGACGGGAGACCCAGTACTTC. This encodes CASSSDRGRETQYF.

This clone came up once. The chain links TRBV18 to TRBJ1-4; D remains ambiguous. Trimming took 1 base from V and 1 from J, leaving 13 bases between them. Germline CDR1 and CDR2: KGHSH and LQKENI. The CDR3 spans 17 residues. CDR3: CASSPLPGRRTNEKLFF. Here the CDR3 DNA reads TGTGCCAGCTCACCACTCCCGGGTCGCCGAACTAATGAAAAACTGTTTTTT.

The gene calls are TRBV4-2 and TRBJ2-3, with D possibly being TRBD2 (6 bases). The CDR3 sequence is 16 residues long. Germline V CDR1 and CDR2: LGHNA, YNFKEQ. V lost 6 bases to trimming and J lost 3 bases, with 19 bases between them. The CDR3 sequence: CASSQNREIGTDTQYF. The CDR3, as DNA: TGTGCCAGCAGTCAGAACCGGGAGATCGGGACAGATACGCAGTATTTT.

The chain recombines TRBV11-2 with TRBJ1-5; D is uncertain. Trimming stripped 0 bases from V and 4 bases from J, with 7 bases between. The V gene's germline CDR1 is SGHAT and CDR2 FQNNGV. CDR3 length: 14 residues. CDR3 nucleotides: TGTGCCAGCAGCTTAGATATCGGTAATCAGCCCCAGCATTTT. Translating gives CASSLDIGNQPQHF.

The V gene is TRBV10-3, the J gene TRBJ2-7, with 12 bases fitting TRBD1. The V gene's germline CDR1 is ENHRY and CDR2 SYGVKD. The CDR3 runs 19 residues. J was trimmed by 3 bases and V by 0 bases; bases with no gene match: 12. The CDR3 nucleotides are TGTGCCATCAGTGAGTCGGGGACAGGGGGCGTCGGGAGGATCTACGAGCAGTACTTC. Translating gives CAISESGTGGVGRIYEQYF.

The V call is TRBV4-3, the J call TRBJ2-4, with TRBD1 matching over 8 bases. The CDR3 extends over 17 amino acids. Germline assignment: CDR1 LGHNA and CDR2 YSLEER. V shed 0 bases, J shed 4 bases, and the junction held 8 bases outside the gene matches. Here the CDR3 reads CASSQDLARDRKNIQYF. The CDR3 nucleotides are TGCGCCAGCAGCCAAGACCTAGCCCGGGACAGGAAAAACATTCAGTACTTC.

This clone appeared once. The V and J genes are TRBV12-1 and TRBJ2-3; TRBD2 is the table's D call and was not checked against the DNA. TRBV12-1 constitutes a pseudogene. This CDR3 contains 15 residues. The CDR3 loop reads CASSFTQGGTDTQYF. The CDR3 DNA follows: TGTGCCAGCAGCTTTACACAGGGAGGGACAGATACGCAGTATTTT.

This clone came up once. Only one base separates this from a far larger clonotype, so it likely reflects a read error. Additional DNA sequences in this sample encode the identical CDR3. The V call is TRBV9, the J call TRBJ1-1; unclear D gene. This CDR3 is built from 13 residues. CDR1 SGDLS and CDR2 YYNGEE come from the germline V gene. V was shortened by 6 bases and J by 3 bases, with 12 bases between the two germline ends. CDR3 in amino acids: CASKPGDDTEAFF. DNA for the CDR3: TGTGCCAGCAAACCAGGTGATGACACTGAAGCTTTCTTT.

This clone was seen more than once but under ten times. The V call is TRBV6-1, the J call TRBJ2-5; TRBD1 matches at 9 bases. The CDR3 covers 16 residues. CDR1 and CDR2 (germline): MNHNS, SASEGT. V lost 2 bases to trimming and J lost 2 bases; unmatched junction nucleotides: 6. CDR3 in amino acids: CASSEWGTGTQETQYF. In nucleotides, the CDR3 is TGTGCCAGCAGTGAATGGGGGACAGGGACACAAGAGACCCAGTACTTC.

The chain links TRBV6-5 to TRBJ2-7; possibly TRBD1 for D (6 bases). The CDR3 contains 16 residues. Germline loops: CDR1 MNHEY, CDR2 SVGAGI. V was clipped by 0 bases and J by 5 bases, with 17 bases between them. CDR3 amino acids: CASSYSLAGERHEQYF. As DNA, the CDR3 is TGTGCCAGCAGTTACTCGCTGGCAGGGGAGCGGCACGAGCAGTACTTC.

This chain joins TRBV6-2 or TRBV6-3 and TRBJ2-5; 16 positions match TRBD2. V gave up 4 bases and J gave up 3 bases; unmatched junction bases: 14. The CDR3 is made up of 20 amino acids. CDR1 and CDR2 (germline): MNHEY, SVGEGT. This CDR3 is CASSFLPGLAGGRGKETQYF. The CDR3 nucleotides read TGTGCCAGCAGTTTCCTACCGGGACTAGCGGGAGGGAGGGGGAAAGAGACCCAGTACTTC.

This clone occurred once. The V and J genes are TRBV6-5 and TRBJ2-7, with unresolved D. Trimming took off 4 bases at V and 3 bases at J, with 7 bases between the two ends. The CDR3 spans 12 residues. The germline V gene encodes CDR1 MNHEY and CDR2 SVGAGI. DNA of the CDR3: TGTGCCAGCAGTTTAGCTCTCTACGAGCAGTACTTC. It specifies CASSLALYEQYF.

The rearrangement joins TRBV25-1 to TRBJ1-4; TRBD1 might be the D (6 bases). Germline CDR1 is MGHDK and CDR2 is SYGVNS. V dropped 4 bases and J dropped 4 bases, with 13 bases sitting between them. The CDR3 loop spans 15 amino acids. CDR3 DNA: TGTGCCAGCAGTGCCCGGGCAGGGGTTAATGAAAAACTGTTTTTT. Residues: CASSARAGVNEKLFF.

The chain employs TRBV29-1 and TRBJ1-2; D perhaps matches TRBD1 (5 bases). V dropped 1 base and J dropped 7 bases, with 19 bases sitting between them. The CDR3 spans 15 residues. Germline loops: CDR1 SQVTM, CDR2 ANQGSEA. CDR3 residues: CSVEGVKGPLIGYTF. The CDR3 DNA reads TGCAGCGTTGAAGGTGTAAAGGGGCCGTTAATTGGCTACACCTTC.

This clone was recorded once. This sequence joins TRBV6-5 and TRBJ2-1; D is undetermined. CDR1 is MNHEY, CDR2 SVGAGI, per germline. Trimming took 2 bases from V and 7 from J, leaving 18 bases between them. This CDR3 is built from 16 residues. The CDR3 is CASSYGADGTFNEQFF. The CDR3 nucleotides are TGTGCCAGCAGTTACGGCGCGGATGGCACCTTTAATGAGCAGTTCTTC.

In DNA form, the CDR3 reads TGCAGCGCGCGCAGGGACAGGCGCCCCGTACGCTCTGGAAACACCATATATTTT. Amino acid sequence: CSARRDRRPVRSGNTIYF. The chain joins TRBV29-1 to TRBJ1-3; 8 nucleotides agree with TRBD1. V was clipped by 7 bases and J by 0 bases; unmatched bases: 17. This CDR3 comprises 18 residues. Germline-derived CDR1 and CDR2 are SQVTM and ANQGSEA. Drawing the rest from reference TRBV29-1 and TRBJ1-3, the complete variable domain is SAVISQKPSRDICQRGTSLTIQCQVDSQVTMMFWYRQQPGQSLTLIATANQGSEATYESGFVIDKFPISRPNLTFSTLTVSNMSPEDSSIYLCSARRDRRPVRSGNTIYFGEGSWLTVV.

The genes are TRBV28 and TRBJ2-7, with TRBD1 matching 10 bases. V dropped 6 bases and J dropped 0; count of bases not matched to a gene: 2. Per the germline V gene, CDR1 is MDHEN and CDR2 is SYDVKM. The CDR3 is made up of 14 amino acids. CDR3 in DNA: TGTGCCAGCAGGACAGGGGGCCGCTCCTACGAGCAGTACTTC. Its protein product is CASRTGGRSYEQYF. The full variable domain, its missing parts supplied by reference TRBV28 and TRBJ2-7, is DVKVTQSSRYLVKRTGEKVFLECVQDMDHENMFWYRQDPGLGLRLIYFSYDVKMKEKGDIPEGYSVSREKKERFSLILESASTNQTSMYLCASRTGGRSYEQYFGPGTRLTVT.

The CDR3 nucleotides read TGTGCCAGCAGCCAAGGGACTAGCGGGGGACCTAGCACAGATACGCAGTATTTT. Protein sequence: CASSQGTSGGPSTDTQYF. The genes are TRBV14 and TRBJ2-3, with 13 bases lining up with TRBD2. This CDR3 has 18 amino acids. The V gene's germline CDR1 is SGHDN and CDR2 FVKESK. The junction had 4 bases not matched to a gene; V was cut back by 1 base and J by 0 bases. The variable domain in full, with the rest retrieved from reference TRBV14 and TRBJ2-3, is EAGVTQFPSHSVIEKGQTVTLRCDPISGHDNLYWYRRVMGKEIKFLLHFVKESKQDESGMPNNRFLAERTGGTYSTLKVQPAELEDSGVYFCASSQGTSGGPSTDTQYFGPGTRLTVL.

This clone showed up just once. Here the CDR3 DNA reads TGTGCCAGCAGCTTGGGACAGCACGGCACTGAAGCTTTCTTT. Its translation is CASSLGQHGTEAFF. The chain uses TRBV7-9 and TRBJ1-1; 7 bases line up with TRBD1. The V gene's germline CDR1 is SEHNR and CDR2 FQNEAQ (reference sequence). V lost 3 bases, J lost 4 bases, and 5 bases stayed unmatched. The CDR3 contains 14 residues.

The chain links TRBV6-2 or TRBV6-3 to TRBJ2-7, with 9 bases fitting TRBD2. Germline V gives CDR1 MNHEY, CDR2 SVGEGT. After removal of 1 base from V and 2 bases from J, the junction contained 3 bases not matched to a gene. The CDR3 is 15 amino acids. The CDR3 protein is CASSYLAGGPYEQYF. The CDR3 DNA is TGTGCCAGCAGTTACTTGGCGGGAGGGCCCTACGAGCAGTACTTC.